The present TCR beta chain was sequenced within a study of blood T cells in healthy people across ages. Only a few counts were recorded for this clonotype. V shed 7 bases and J shed 0 bases, with 15 bases lying between them. CDR3 length: 14 residues. CDR1 SQVTM and CDR2 ANQGSEA come from the germline V gene. Primed by a sample-barcoded 5' primer and a J-beta primer mix, a second PCR proceeded for about 6 to 12 cycles. TCRdb re-called the 5' RACE reads through MiXCR, storing one row per CDR3 protein. The sample has under 1,000,000 distinct CDR3 sequences, about 47% seen once. Input material: blood. The chain combines TRBV29-1 with TRBJ1-2, with D possibly being TRBD1 (5 bases). The TCR comes from a man aged 80 or over in good health. The CDR3 DNA is TGCAGCGCACTCGCAGGGCGCTCTAACTATGGCTACACCTTC. As protein: CSALAGRSNYGYTF.